These 22 T cell receptor beta chains came from one sample sequenced in a study of Ad26.COV2.S vaccination and SARS-CoV-2 variants. The repertoire was sequenced with immunoSEQ multiplex PCR; TCRdb's copy has only in-frame clones and lacks some. This table holds about 320,000 clones, around 81% found once. Treatment meaning: about 20 received Ad26.COV2.S at low or high dose, single or two shots; 5 received placebo; per-sample allocation not given. Samples came from day 63 after the first vaccine or placebo injection. The specimen comprised peripheral blood, sampled in a trial of Ad26.COV2.S vaccine versus placebo. Receptor source: a person aged 18-65 years who received the Ad26.COV2.S COVID-19 vaccine or a placebo.

This chain uses TRBV7-2 with TRBJ2-1; D tentatively reads TRBD1 or TRBD2 (6 bases each). V was clipped by 3 bases and J by 4 bases, with 25 bases between them. This CDR3 spans 19 amino acids. Germline V gene sequence: CDR1 SGHTA, CDR2 FQGNSA. The CDR3 DNA reads as TGTGCCAGCAGCTTGGATGGAATTACCGGGGGCGACAATTACAATGAGCAGTTCTTC. Protein product: CASSLDGITGGDNYNEQFF. Supplemented by reference TRBV7-2 and TRBJ2-1, the full variable domain reads GAGVSQSPSNKVTEKGKDVELRCDPISGHTALYWYRQSLGQGLEFLIYFQGNSAPDKSGLPSDRFSAERTGGSVSTLTIQRTQQEDSAVYLCASSLDGITGGDNYNEQFFGPGTRLTVL.

The chain uses TRBV5-6 and TRBJ1-1, with D possibly matching TRBD1 (5 bases). Germline assignment: CDR1 SGHDT and CDR2 YYEEEE. The CDR3 is made up of 15 amino acids. Trimming shortened V by 1 base and J by 2 bases, and 12 bases separated the two germline ends. The CDR3 DNA reads TGTGCCAGCAGCTTGCAGGGACCCCTAAACACTGAAGCTTTCTTT. Protein sequence: CASSLQGPLNTEAFF.

This chain links TRBV6-5 with TRBJ1-2; D unresolved. The CDR3 spans 15 residues. The ends were cut back, 6 bases at V and 4 bases at J, with 18 bases in the middle. The germline gives CDR1 MNHEY, CDR2 SVGAGI. The CDR3 region has the DNA TGTGCCAGCAGGGTTGGGCAGCTTATGACCTATGGCTACACCTTC. It encodes CASRVGQLMTYGYTF.

This chain connects TRBV19 to TRBJ1-2, with 7 nucleotides matching TRBD1. With V trimmed by 4 bases and J by 5 bases, 13 bases remained unmatched. Germline loops: CDR1 LNHDA, CDR2 SQIVND (reference sequence). CDR3 length: 16 amino acids. The DNA for the CDR3 is TGTGCCAGTAGTAGAATCCCGGGACAGCTTTTTTATGGCTACACCTTC. This gives the protein CASSRIPGQLFYGYTF.

This clone was observed a few times. The chain links TRBV13 to TRBJ1-1, with D perhaps matching TRBD1 (5 bases). Germline CDR1 PRHDT, CDR2 FYEKMQ (reference sequence). This CDR3 has 15 amino acids. V was clipped by 4 bases and J by 3 bases, with 15 bases between them. The chain's CDR3 is CASSSRTTDYTEAFF. CDR3 sequence (DNA): TGTGCCAGCAGCTCACGGACGACAGACTACACTGAAGCTTTCTTT. Using reference TRBV13 and TRBJ1-1 for the parts outside the CDR3, the full variable domain is AAGVIQSPRHLIKEKRETATLKCYPIPRHDTVYWYQQGPGQDPQFLISFYEKMQSDKGSIPDRFSAQQFSDYHSELNMSSLELGDSALYFCASSSRTTDYTEAFFGQGTRLTVV.

This sequence joins TRBV2 and TRBJ2-1, with 7 bases aligning to TRBD1. Germline trimming cut 5 bases from V and 6 bases from J; bases unmatched to any gene: 16. The CDR3 is made up of 17 amino acids. From germline, CDR1 is SNHLY and CDR2 FYNNEI. DNA of the CDR3: TGTGCCAGCAGTCGAGGGACAGACAGGGTAGGAGGCAATGAGCAGTTCTTC. Translated, it gives CASSRGTDRVGGNEQFF.

The chain combines TRBV5-1 with TRBJ1-6; TRBD1 aligns across 8 bases. The CDR3 spans 14 residues. The germline V gene encodes CDR1 SGHRS and CDR2 YFSETQ. With 4 bases clipped from V and 7 bases from J, the junction kept 4 bases outside the gene matches. Here the CDR3 reads CASSPDRGNSPLHF. The CDR3 nucleotides are TGCGCCAGCAGCCCCGACAGGGGAAATTCACCCCTCCACTTT.

The chain couples TRBV5-4 to TRBJ1-1; tentatively, D is TRBD1 (5 bases). Trimming took 4 bases from V and 1 from J, leaving 14 bases between them. The CDR3 has 15 amino acids. In germline, CDR1 is SGHNT, CDR2 YYREEE (reference sequence). The CDR3 reads CASSPVRGANTEAFF. The CDR3 nucleotides read TGTGCCAGCAGCCCCGTGAGGGGAGCGAACACTGAAGCTTTCTTT.

The rearrangement links TRBV5-1 to TRBJ1-2; possibly TRBD1 for D (6 bases). Germline CDR1 and CDR2: SGHRS and YFSETQ. V lost 4 bases and J 7 bases, leaving 14 bases between the germline ends. The CDR3 loop spans 13 amino acids. The CDR3 bases are TGCGCCAGCAGCCAGGGACAAGGGTCTGGCTACACCTTC. It is translated as CASSQGQGSGYTF.

The rearrangement links TRBV19 to TRBJ2-2, with 7 bases matching TRBD1. CDR1 and CDR2 (germline): LNHDA, SQIVND (reference sequence). The CDR3 is 14 residues long. Losses at the gene ends were 6 bases for V and 3 bases for J; bases not matched to a gene: 4. Here the CDR3 reads CASRWDRDTGELFF. CDR3 nucleotide sequence: TGTGCCAGTAGATGGGACAGAGACACCGGGGAGCTGTTTTTT.

The chain links TRBV11-2 to TRBJ2-7; 8 nucleotides line up with TRBD2. The germline gives CDR1 SGHAT, CDR2 FQNNGV. The CDR3 consists of 17 residues. V was pared by 3 bases and J by 2 bases, with 12 bases of the junction left unmatched. The CDR3 loop is CASSFLVVAGMAYEQYF. The CDR3 region has the DNA TGTGCCAGCAGCTTTCTAGTTGTAGCGGGGATGGCCTACGAGCAGTACTTC.

The genes are TRBV5-4 and TRBJ2-1; 7 bases are shared with TRBD1. Per the germline V gene, CDR1 is SGHNT and CDR2 is YYREEE (reference sequence). The trim removed 4 bases at V and 6 bases at J, leaving 7 bases unmatched. CDR3 length equals 14 residues. CDR3 in amino acids: CASSRTGLSNEQFF. DNA of the CDR3: TGTGCCAGCAGCCGGACAGGTCTTTCCAATGAGCAGTTCTTC.

The chain is built from TRBV7-9 and TRBJ1-5; D possibly corresponds to TRBD1 (6 bases). From germline, CDR1 is SEHNR and CDR2 FQNEAQ (reference sequence). This CDR3 is built from 13 residues. V was pared by 4 bases and J by 4 bases, with 8 bases between. Here the CDR3 DNA reads TGTGCCAGCAGCTCGCAGGGGAATCAGCCCCAGCATTTT. It specifies CASSSQGNQPQHF.

The chain links TRBV7-3 to TRBJ2-2; 8 bases fit TRBD2. The CDR3 runs to 15 residues. Germline CDR1 reads SGHTA; CDR2 reads FQGTGA. V was clipped by 5 bases and J by 4 bases; unmatched bases: 6. DNA for the CDR3: TGTGCCAGCAGCCTGGCGGGGGGCGCCACCGGGGAGCTGTTTTTT. This translates into CASSLAGGATGELFF.

The chain recombines TRBV7-3 with TRBJ2-3; D is possibly TRBD1 (5 bases). Germline CDR1 and CDR2: SGHTA and FQGTGA. The V end lost 3 bases, the J end lost 2 bases, and 9 bases lay between the germline ends. This CDR3 is built from 14 residues. The CDR3 sequence: CASSFRQFTDTQYF. DNA for the CDR3: TGTGCCAGCAGCTTTAGACAGTTCACAGATACGCAGTATTTT.

This clone has a handful of counts. The V gene is TRBV5-1, the J gene TRBJ2-1; the match to TRBD2 covers 9 bases. The CDR3 contains 18 residues. J was trimmed by 4 bases and V by 4 bases; bases with no gene match: 15. Per the germline V gene, CDR1 is SGHRS and CDR2 is YFSETQ. CDR3 region: CASSIWLRGGGSYNEQFF. The CDR3 region has the DNA TGCGCCAGCAGCATCTGGCTGCGGGGGGGCGGGTCTTACAATGAGCAGTTCTTC.

The chain has TRBV6-5 and TRBJ1-4; 9 bases map to TRBD1. The CDR3 extends over 14 amino acids. CDR1 is MNHEY and CDR2 is SVGAGI in the germline V gene. V lost 6 bases to trimming and J lost 8 bases; unmatched junction nucleotides: 7. As DNA, the CDR3 is TGTGCCAGCAGGACAGGGGGGGTAGGGGAAAAACTGTTTTTT. Translated: CASRTGGVGEKLFF.

The chain is built from TRBV14 and TRBJ2-7, with 8 positions matching TRBD1. The germline V gene encodes CDR1 SGHDN and CDR2 FVKESK. The CDR3 has 15 amino acids. V lost 3 bases to trimming and J lost 1 base; unmatched junction nucleotides: 5. The CDR3 region is CASSHGRTGSYEQYF. CDR3 DNA: TGTGCCAGCAGCCATGGCAGGACAGGGTCCTACGAGCAGTACTTC.

The rearrangement joins TRBV10-2 to TRBJ1-6; 7 nucleotides agree with TRBD1. Losses at the gene ends were 1 base for V and 11 bases for J; bases not matched to a gene: 5. CDR3 length: 14 amino acids. CDR1 and CDR2 (germline): WSHSY, SAAADI. In nucleotides, the CDR3 is TGCGCCAGCAGTGAGTTTCCGGGGACAGCACCCCTCCACTTT. It translates to CASSEFPGTAPLHF.

This chain uses TRBV19 with TRBJ2-5; 7 bases match TRBD1. V lost 2 bases to trimming and J lost 0 bases; unmatched junction nucleotides: 3. Germline assignment: CDR1 LNHDA and CDR2 SQIVND (reference sequence). The CDR3 covers 15 residues. The CDR3 is CASSISTGYQETQYF. The CDR3 DNA reads as TGTGCCAGTAGTATATCGACAGGGTACCAAGAGACCCAGTACTTC.

This chain joins TRBV5-1 and TRBJ2-5, with D perhaps matching TRBD1 or TRBD2 (6 bases each). Trimming left V 2 bases short and J 5 bases short, with 13 bases between. The CDR3 runs to 14 residues. The germline gives CDR1 SGHRS, CDR2 YFSETQ. CDR3 nucleotides: TGCGCCAGCAGCTTATTCCGGGGGCCGGAGACCCAGTACTTC. The encoded protein is CASSLFRGPETQYF.

Comment on this clone: This sample includes further DNA sequences coding for the same CDR3. V is TRBV20-1 and J is TRBJ2-7; D is ambiguous. The CDR3 is made up of 11 amino acids. Germline lookup yields CDR1 DFQATT and CDR2 SNEGSKA (reference sequence). Trimming cost V 2 bases and J 1 base, with 3 bases left between them. The CDR3 loop is CSARSSYEQYF. The CDR3 DNA follows: TGCAGTGCTAGATCGTCCTACGAGCAGTACTTC.